The 31 T cell receptor beta chains reported below all come from one sample, sequenced in a study of T cell responses to AZD1222 COVID-19 vaccine. Clones were sequenced by immunoSEQ multiplex PCR, and TCRdb holds only the in-frame ones, with some missing. The sample carries fewer than 100,000 clones, approximately 87% recorded once. The input for sequencing was peripheral blood, taken 28 days after the second AZD1222 dose. The receptor source for this set is an adult who received the AZD1222 COVID-19 vaccine.

This rearrangement joins TRBV30 to TRBJ1-2; D is unclear. Germline V CDR1 and CDR2: GTSNPN, SVGIG (reference sequence). The CDR3 length is 11 residues. Trimming took off 2 bases at V and 2 bases at J, with 3 bases between the two ends. The CDR3 sequence is CAWSPNYGYTF. In DNA form, the CDR3 reads TGTGCCTGGAGTCCAAACTATGGCTACACCTTC.

The chain employs TRBV5-1 and TRBJ2-2; no firm D call. Germline V gene lookup returns CDR1 SGHRS and CDR2 YFSETQ. Deletions cut 5 bases from V and 3 bases from J, with 8 bases between. CDR3 length: 13 amino acids. CDR3 sequence reads: CASRSSDTGELFF. DNA of the CDR3: TGCGCCAGCAGGTCCAGCGACACCGGGGAGCTGTTTTTT.

In this sample, this clone turned up once. The J gene is TRBJ2-7, the V gene TRBV11-2; tentatively, D is TRBD1 (5 bases). Germline-derived CDR1 and CDR2 are SGHAT and FQNNGV. CDR3 length: 14 residues. Trimming took off 1 base at V and 4 bases at J, with 11 bases between the two ends. The CDR3 DNA reads TGTGCCAGCAGCTTAGGAAGACAGCAATACGAGCAGTACTTC. This codes for CASSLGRQQYEQYF.

CDR3 DNA: TGTGCCATCAGTGAGCCACCGGGACAGGCAGATACGCAGTATTTT. This codes for CAISEPPGQADTQYF. This chain joins TRBV10-3 and TRBJ2-3; 8 bases agree with TRBD1. The CDR3 is 15 amino acids. Trimming cost V 2 bases and J 4 bases; bases outside gene matches: 5. Germline values: CDR1 ENHRY, CDR2 SYGVKD.

The chain's CDR3 is CASSDFTGTNEQYF. CDR3 coding DNA: TGTGCCAGCAGTGATTTCACCGGGACCAACGAGCAGTACTTC. The chain is built from TRBV25-1 and TRBJ2-7; D may correspond to TRBD1 or TRBD2 (5 bases each). The CDR3 loop spans 14 amino acids. Germline-derived CDR1 and CDR2 are MGHDK and SYGVNS. The V end lost 3 bases, the J end lost 5 bases, and 14 bases lay between the germline ends.

The chain carries TRBV5-1 and TRBJ2-3; D gene unclear. The CDR3 totals 15 residues. The germline gives CDR1 SGHRS, CDR2 YFSETQ. The germline V and J ends were trimmed by 4 bases and 2 bases, with 14 bases remaining between them. The CDR3 DNA sequence: TGCGCCAGCAGCACCGGTGGTGAAACCACAGATACGCAGTATTTT. Protein product: CASSTGGETTDTQYF.

The chain uses TRBV30 and TRBJ2-2, with D perhaps TRBD2 (5 bases). The germline V gene encodes CDR1 GTSNPN and CDR2 SVGIG (reference sequence). The CDR3 runs 14 residues. V was shortened by 7 bases and J by 2 bases, with 14 bases between the two germline ends. The CDR3 DNA reads as TGTGCCTCGACCCGGACGGGAAACACCGGGGAGCTGTTTTTT. Its translation: CASTRTGNTGELFF.

The rearrangement uses TRBV15 and TRBJ2-3; D is perhaps TRBD1 or TRBD2 (5 bases each). Germline assignment: CDR1 LNHNV and CDR2 YYDKDF (reference sequence). V was shortened by 5 bases and J by 6 bases, with 12 bases between the two germline ends. The CDR3 extends over 13 amino acids. Here the CDR3 DNA reads TGTGCCACCAGCCCGGGGCTAGGGGATACGCAGTATTTT. This codes for CATSPGLGDTQYF.

This chain links TRBV7-2 with TRBJ2-5; 12 nucleotides line up with TRBD1. Germline values: CDR1 SGHTA, CDR2 FQGNSA. This CDR3 spans 16 amino acids. Unmatched junction bases numbered 4, after V lost 0 bases and J lost 5 bases. The CDR3 region is CASSLAGTGGYETQYF. The CDR3, as DNA: TGTGCCAGCAGCTTAGCAGGGACAGGGGGCTACGAGACCCAGTACTTC.

The chain couples TRBV5-4 to TRBJ1-2, with TRBD1 as a possible D gene (6 bases). V lost 4 bases, J lost 0 bases, and 10 bases lay in between. This CDR3 comprises 14 residues. Looked up from germline, CDR1 is SGHNT and CDR2 is YYREEE (reference sequence). The CDR3 bases are TGTGCCAGCAGCCCGACAGGTCCTAACTATGGCTACACCTTC. Its translation: CASSPTGPNYGYTF.

This chain uses TRBV9 with TRBJ2-3; 7 bases line up with TRBD1. The CDR3 is 14 residues long. Per the germline V gene, CDR1 is SGDLS and CDR2 is YYNGEE. J gave up 4 bases and V 3 bases, and 5 bases lay outside the gene matches. CDR3 amino acids: CASSAHRGPDTQYF. The CDR3 DNA is TGTGCCAGCAGCGCACACAGGGGCCCAGATACGCAGTATTTT.

This chain links TRBV27 with TRBJ1-6; no definite D call. Germline V CDR1 and CDR2: MNHEY, SMNVEV (reference sequence). This CDR3 comprises 14 residues. V was pared by 1 base and J by 10 bases, with 11 bases between. CDR3 sequence: CASSLLLSGSPLHF. CDR3 DNA: TGTGCCAGCAGTTTATTACTGTCTGGGTCACCCCTCCACTTT.

The chain couples TRBV11-3 to TRBJ2-2; D is possibly TRBD1 or TRBD2 (5 bases each). Trimming pared 1 base from V and 4 bases from J, leaving 19 bases between. Germline CDR1 is SGHNT and CDR2 is YENEEA. This CDR3 is 18 amino acids long. The CDR3 sequence is CASSLVSPSQGPTGELFF. The CDR3 nucleotides read TGTGCCAGCAGCTTAGTTAGTCCTTCGCAGGGACCCACCGGGGAGCTGTTTTTT.

CDR3 DNA sequence: TGTGCCAGCTCACCAAGGACTGGCTCTGGAAACACCATATATTTT. Amino acids: CASSPRTGSGNTIYF. This chain links TRBV18 with TRBJ1-3; D is unresolved. Germline loops: CDR1 KGHSH, CDR2 LQKENI. This CDR3 has 15 residues. The ends were cut back, 2 bases at V and 0 bases at J, with 8 bases in the middle. Supplemented by reference TRBV18 and TRBJ1-3, the full variable domain reads NAGVMQNPRHLVRRRGQEARLRCSPMKGHSHVYWYRQLPEEGLKFMVYLQKENIIDESGMPKERFSAEFPKEGPSILRIQQVVRGDSAAYFCASSPRTGSGNTIYFGEGSWLTVV.

This clone was counted a single time. This chain joins TRBV10-3 and TRBJ2-1; 8 nucleotides align to TRBD2. J gave up 6 bases and V 4 bases, and 5 bases lay outside the gene matches. The CDR3 runs to 14 residues. Germline CDR1 and CDR2: ENHRY and SYGVKD. The DNA for the CDR3 is TGTGCCATCAGTGGAGGCGGGGGGTTCAATGAGCAGTTCTTC. Encoded protein: CAISGGGGFNEQFF.

The V call is TRBV5-4, the J call TRBJ1-1; D uncertain. Trimming pared 2 bases from V and 2 bases from J, leaving 10 bases between. The CDR3 runs to 14 residues. Germline lookup yields CDR1 SGHNT and CDR2 YYREEE (reference sequence). The CDR3 region has the DNA TGTGCCAGCAGCTTTCAGGACGGTAACACTGAAGCTTTCTTT. It encodes CASSFQDGNTEAFF. The variable domain in full, with the rest retrieved from reference TRBV5-4 and TRBJ1-1, is ETGVTQSPTHLIKTRGQQVTLRCSSQSGHNTVSWYQQALGQGPQFIFQYYREEENGRGNFPPRFSGLQFPNYSSELNVNALELDDSALYLCASSFQDGNTEAFFGQGTRLTVV.

The CDR3 DNA reads as TGTGCCACCAGTAACCGTATTGCGGGCACCGGGGAGCTGTTTTTT. Its translation: CATSNRIAGTGELFF. V and J are TRBV15 and TRBJ2-2; possible D gene TRBD2, 5 bases. CDR3 size: 15 residues. Germline loops: CDR1 LNHNV, CDR2 YYDKDF (reference sequence). V was cut by 6 bases and J by 4 bases, with 15 bases left in between.

The J gene is TRBJ2-5, the V gene TRBV5-1; 8 bases agree with TRBD2. This CDR3 spans 15 amino acids. The junction had 6 bases not matched to a gene; V was cut back by 0 bases and J by 5 bases. Germline values: CDR1 SGHRS, CDR2 YFSETQ. CDR3 residues: CASSLGAGAVETQYF. DNA for the CDR3: TGCGCCAGCAGCTTGGGAGCGGGGGCGGTTGAGACCCAGTACTTC. Drawing the rest from reference TRBV5-1 and TRBJ2-5, the complete variable domain is KAGVTQTPRYLIKTRGQQVTLSCSPISGHRSVSWYQQTPGQGLQFLFEYFSETQRNKGNFPGRFSGRQFSNSRSEMNVSTLELGDSALYLCASSLGAGAVETQYFGPGTRLLVL.

This clone was found once. V usage is TRBV28 and J usage is TRBJ1-2; TRBD1 aligns across 7 bases. The trim removed 8 bases at V and 3 bases at J, leaving 6 bases unmatched. The germline V gene encodes CDR1 MDHEN and CDR2 SYDVKM. The CDR3 covers 13 residues. CDR3 coding DNA: TGTGCCAGCGTCAACGGACAGGACTATGGCTACACCTTC. It codes for CASVNGQDYGYTF.

As DNA, the CDR3 is TGTGCCAGCAGTTTGAAAACAGGGTTTTCTAATTCACCCCTCCACTTT. Amino acids: CASSLKTGFSNSPLHF. The V gene is TRBV27, the J gene TRBJ1-6, with D tentatively TRBD1 (6 bases). The CDR3 length is 16 residues. V was trimmed by 3 bases and J by 6 bases, leaving 15 bases between them. Germline V gene sequence: CDR1 MNHEY, CDR2 SMNVEV (reference sequence).

In this sample, this clone turned up once. The chain employs TRBV7-6 and TRBJ1-2; 9 nucleotides line up with TRBD1. Per the germline V gene, CDR1 is SGHVS and CDR2 is FNYEAQ. This CDR3 has 13 residues. The ends lost 3 bases at V and 6 bases at J; junction bases unmatched: 2. The CDR3 here is CASSFDRGDGYTF. The CDR3 nucleotides read TGTGCCAGCAGCTTTGACAGGGGGGATGGCTACACCTTC.

This chain connects TRBV7-8 to TRBJ1-5; 7 bases are shared with TRBD1. Looked up from germline, CDR1 is SGHVS and CDR2 is FQNEAQ. This CDR3 is built from 14 residues. J gave up 7 bases and V 8 bases, and 11 bases lay outside the gene matches. CDR3: CASPRQGGGQPQHF. The CDR3 DNA follows: TGTGCCAGCCCAAGACAGGGAGGAGGACAGCCCCAGCATTTT.

This clone was seen more than once but under ten times. The junction departs from the called germline gene at one end, perhaps through a read error. V is TRBV6-2 or TRBV6-3 and J is TRBJ2-7; 8 positions match TRBD1. CDR1 is MNHEY, CDR2 SVGEGT, per germline. The CDR3 covers 11 residues. The chain's CDR3 is CASSTQGAQGF. CDR3 sequence (DNA): TGTGCCAGCAGTACCCAGGGGGCGCAGGGGTTC.

The gene calls are TRBV20-1 and TRBJ2-5, with D possibly being TRBD2 (5 bases). Germline V gene sequence: CDR1 DFQATT, CDR2 SNEGSKA (reference sequence). The V end was cut by 3 bases, the J end by 7 bases, with 21 bases between. The CDR3 consists of 15 residues. The CDR3 spells CSASLFDPSLGTQYF. The CDR3 coding sequence is TGCAGTGCTAGTCTTTTCGACCCTAGCCTCGGGACCCAGTACTTC.

The chain couples TRBV5-6 to TRBJ1-2; D is possibly TRBD1 (5 bases). The CDR3 totals 15 residues. Trimming cost V 4 bases and J 4 bases, with 17 bases left between them. The germline gives CDR1 SGHDT, CDR2 YYEEEE. The CDR3 nucleotides are TGTGCCAGCAGCCCCAAGGGGCAGGGCGTCTATGGCTACACCTTC. The encoded protein is CASSPKGQGVYGYTF.

This clone has more than one count but fewer than ten. V and J are TRBV28 and TRBJ2-7, with 7 bases that match TRBD1. Unmatched junction bases numbered 9, after V lost 5 bases and J lost 2 bases. The CDR3 runs 15 residues. Looked up from germline, CDR1 is MDHEN and CDR2 is SYDVKM. The CDR3 sequence: CASSGAGTATYEQYF. The CDR3, as DNA: TGTGCCAGCAGTGGAGCCGGGACAGCAACCTACGAGCAGTACTTC.

The chain employs TRBV10-3 and TRBJ1-1; no firm D call. Looked up from germline, CDR1 is ENHRY and CDR2 is SYGVKD. The CDR3 is 13 amino acids. V was pared by 6 bases and J by 1 base, with 9 bases between. The CDR3 sequence is CAIRGDRNTEAFF. The CDR3 DNA reads TGTGCCATCAGGGGTGACCGGAACACTGAAGCTTTCTTT.

This clone showed up just a few times. CDR3 sequence: CASSLIGSRNTLYEQYF. Here the CDR3 DNA reads TGTGCCAGCAGCTTAATTGGTTCCCGGAACACCCTTTACGAGCAGTACTTC. The chain uses TRBV7-8 and TRBJ2-7; D call uncertain. Germline CDR1 reads SGHVS; CDR2 reads FQNEAQ. The CDR3 consists of 17 residues. Between the trimmed V and J ends, which lost 2 bases and 4 bases, there was a span of 21 bases.

This rearrangement joins TRBV28 to TRBJ1-1, with D uncertain. In germline, CDR1 is MDHEN, CDR2 SYDVKM. The length of the CDR3 is 13 residues. V shed 5 bases and J shed 1 base, with 8 bases lying between them. CDR3 amino acids: CASSVAGNTEAFF. The CDR3 region has the DNA TGTGCCAGCAGTGTAGCGGGGAACACTGAAGCTTTCTTT.

This chain links TRBV6-2 or TRBV6-3 with TRBJ1-5, with D maybe TRBD1 (6 bases). Looked up from germline, CDR1 is MNHEY and CDR2 is SVGEGT. The length of the CDR3 is 21 residues. V lost 2 bases to trimming and J lost 0 bases, with 26 bases between them. The chain's CDR3 is CASSYRARGGSDSYSNQPQHF. CDR3 nucleotides: TGTGCCAGCAGTTACCGGGCGAGAGGGGGGTCGGACTCATATAGCAATCAGCCCCAGCATTTT.

This clone occurred once. V usage is TRBV4-1 and J usage is TRBJ2-7; 7 nucleotides line up with TRBD2. This CDR3 has 16 residues. J lost 1 base, V lost 3 bases, and 9 bases had no gene match. Germline values: CDR1 MGHRA, CDR2 YSYEKL. The CDR3 DNA sequence: TGCGCCAGCAGCCACCCTGACGGGGGGAATTCCTACGAGCAGTACTTC. As protein: CASSHPDGGNSYEQYF.